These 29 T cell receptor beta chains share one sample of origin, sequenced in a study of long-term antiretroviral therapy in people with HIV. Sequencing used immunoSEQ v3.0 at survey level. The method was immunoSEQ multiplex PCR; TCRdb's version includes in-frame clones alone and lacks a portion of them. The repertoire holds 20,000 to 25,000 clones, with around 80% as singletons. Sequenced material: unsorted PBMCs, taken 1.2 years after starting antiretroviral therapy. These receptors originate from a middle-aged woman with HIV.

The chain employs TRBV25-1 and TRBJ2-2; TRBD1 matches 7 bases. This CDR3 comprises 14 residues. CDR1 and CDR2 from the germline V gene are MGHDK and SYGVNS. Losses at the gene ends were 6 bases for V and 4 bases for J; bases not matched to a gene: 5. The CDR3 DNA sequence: TGTGCCAGCAGCAGGGGACAGAGCACCGGGGAGCTGTTTTTT. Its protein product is CASSRGQSTGELFF.

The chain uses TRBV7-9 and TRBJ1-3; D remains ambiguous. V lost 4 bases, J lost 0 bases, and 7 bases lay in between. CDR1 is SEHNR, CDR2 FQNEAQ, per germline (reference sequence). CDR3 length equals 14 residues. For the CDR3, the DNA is TGTGCCAGCAGCTCGGGGAACTCTGGAAACACCATATATTTT. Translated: CASSSGNSGNTIYF.

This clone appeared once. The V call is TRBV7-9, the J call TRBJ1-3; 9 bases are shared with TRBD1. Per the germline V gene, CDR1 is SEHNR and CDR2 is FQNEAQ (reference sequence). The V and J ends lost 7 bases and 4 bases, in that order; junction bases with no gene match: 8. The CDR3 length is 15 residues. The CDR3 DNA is TGTGCCAGCATAGGTGACAGGGGGACGGGAAACACCATATATTTT. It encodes CASIGDRGTGNTIYF.

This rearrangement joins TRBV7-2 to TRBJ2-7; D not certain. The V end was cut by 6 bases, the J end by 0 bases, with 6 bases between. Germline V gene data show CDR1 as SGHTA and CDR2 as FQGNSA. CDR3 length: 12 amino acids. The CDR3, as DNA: TGTGCCAGCAGGAGCAACTCCTACGAGCAGTACTTC. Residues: CASRSNSYEQYF.

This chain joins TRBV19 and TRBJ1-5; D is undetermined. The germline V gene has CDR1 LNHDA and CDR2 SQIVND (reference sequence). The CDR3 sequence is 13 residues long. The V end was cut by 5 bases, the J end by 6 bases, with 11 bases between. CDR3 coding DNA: TGTGCCAGTAGTTCAGGACTGATTCAGCCCCAGCATTTT. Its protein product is CASSSGLIQPQHF.

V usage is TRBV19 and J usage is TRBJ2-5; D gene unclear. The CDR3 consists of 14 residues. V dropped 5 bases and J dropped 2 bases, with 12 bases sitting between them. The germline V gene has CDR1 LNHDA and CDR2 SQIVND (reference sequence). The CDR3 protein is CASSGSRLQETQYF. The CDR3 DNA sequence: TGTGCCAGTAGTGGATCACGTCTTCAAGAGACCCAGTACTTC.

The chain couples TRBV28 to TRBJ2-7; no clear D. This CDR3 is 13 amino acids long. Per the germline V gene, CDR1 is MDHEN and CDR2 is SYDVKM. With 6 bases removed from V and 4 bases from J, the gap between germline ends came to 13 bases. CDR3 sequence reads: CASSLPTSYEQYF. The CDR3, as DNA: TGTGCCAGCAGCCTCCCCACCTCTTACGAGCAGTACTTC.

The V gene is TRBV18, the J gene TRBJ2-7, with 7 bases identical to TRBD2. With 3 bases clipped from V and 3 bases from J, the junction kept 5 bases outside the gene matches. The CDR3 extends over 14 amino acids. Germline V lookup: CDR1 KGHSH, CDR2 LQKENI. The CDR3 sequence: CASSPGLESYEQYF. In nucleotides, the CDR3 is TGTGCCAGCTCACCCGGACTAGAAAGCTACGAGCAGTACTTC.

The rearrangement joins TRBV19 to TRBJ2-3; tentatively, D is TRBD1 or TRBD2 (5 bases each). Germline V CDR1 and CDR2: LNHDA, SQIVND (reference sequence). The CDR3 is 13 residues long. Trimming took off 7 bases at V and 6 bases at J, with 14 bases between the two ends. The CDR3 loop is CASTPTGTDTQYF. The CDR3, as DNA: TGTGCCAGTACCCCCACCGGGACCGATACGCAGTATTTT.

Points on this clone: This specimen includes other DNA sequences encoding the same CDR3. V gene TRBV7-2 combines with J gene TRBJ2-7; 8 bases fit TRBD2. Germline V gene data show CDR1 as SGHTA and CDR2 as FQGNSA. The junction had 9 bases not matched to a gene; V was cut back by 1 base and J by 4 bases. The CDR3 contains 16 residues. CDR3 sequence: CASSLGLSGSSYEQYF. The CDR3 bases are TGTGCCAGCAGCTTAGGACTAAGCGGGAGTAGTTACGAGCAGTACTTC. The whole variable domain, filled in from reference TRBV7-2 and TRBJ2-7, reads GAGVSQSPSNKVTEKGKDVELRCDPISGHTALYWYRQSLGQGLEFLIYFQGNSAPDKSGLPSDRFSAERTGGSVSTLTIQRTQQEDSAVYLCASSLGLSGSSYEQYFGPGTRLTVT.

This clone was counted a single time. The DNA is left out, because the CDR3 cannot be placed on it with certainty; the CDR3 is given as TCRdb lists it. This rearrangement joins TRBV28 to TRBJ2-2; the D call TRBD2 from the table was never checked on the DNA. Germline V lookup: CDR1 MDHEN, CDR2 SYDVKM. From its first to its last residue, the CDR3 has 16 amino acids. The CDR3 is CASSSSTGFDTGELFF.

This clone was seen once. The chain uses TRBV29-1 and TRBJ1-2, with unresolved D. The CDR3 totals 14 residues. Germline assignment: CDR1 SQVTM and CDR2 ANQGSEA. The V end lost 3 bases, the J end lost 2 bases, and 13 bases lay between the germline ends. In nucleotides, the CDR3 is TGCAGCGTTGAGGCCTACGAGGCAAACTATGGCTACACCTTC. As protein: CSVEAYEANYGYTF.

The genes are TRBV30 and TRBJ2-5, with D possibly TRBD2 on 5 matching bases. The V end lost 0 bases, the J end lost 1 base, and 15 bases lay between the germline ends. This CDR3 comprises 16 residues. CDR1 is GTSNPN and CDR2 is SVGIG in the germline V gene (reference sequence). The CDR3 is CAWSVVVRETQETQYF. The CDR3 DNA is TGTGCCTGGAGTGTTGTTGTGAGGGAAACCCAAGAGACCCAGTACTTC.

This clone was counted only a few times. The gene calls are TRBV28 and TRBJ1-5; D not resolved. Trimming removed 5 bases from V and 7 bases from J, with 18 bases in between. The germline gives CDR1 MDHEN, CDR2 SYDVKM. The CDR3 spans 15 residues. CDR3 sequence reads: CASSIFGKRIQPQHF. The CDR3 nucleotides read TGTGCCAGCAGTATATTTGGCAAGCGCATCCAGCCCCAGCATTTT.

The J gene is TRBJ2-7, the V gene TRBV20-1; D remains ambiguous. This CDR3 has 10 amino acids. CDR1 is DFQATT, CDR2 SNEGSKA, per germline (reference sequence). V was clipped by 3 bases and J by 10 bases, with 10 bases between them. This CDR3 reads CSASQELQYF. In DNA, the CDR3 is TGCAGTGCTAGCCAAGAGCTCCAGTACTTC.

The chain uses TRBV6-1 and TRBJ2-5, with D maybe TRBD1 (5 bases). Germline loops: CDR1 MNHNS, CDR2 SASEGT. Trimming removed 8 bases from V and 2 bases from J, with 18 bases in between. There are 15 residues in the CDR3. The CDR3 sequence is CASRWAGIVQETQYF. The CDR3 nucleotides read TGTGCCAGCCGATGGGCAGGGATTGTTCAAGAGACCCAGTACTTC.

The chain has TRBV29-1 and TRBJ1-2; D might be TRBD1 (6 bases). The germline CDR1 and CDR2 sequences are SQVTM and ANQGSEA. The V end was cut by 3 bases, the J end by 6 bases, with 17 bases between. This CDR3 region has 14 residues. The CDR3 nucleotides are TGCAGCGTTGAGACAGGCTCGCGCATCGATGGCTACACCTTC. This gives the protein CSVETGSRIDGYTF.

CDR3 amino acids: CASSLAISGDEQYF. CDR3 nucleotides: TGCGCCAGCAGCTTGGCTATCTCAGGGGACGAGCAGTACTTC. The genes are TRBV5-1 and TRBJ2-5; TRBD1 might be the D (6 bases). The J call could be wrong; TRBJ2-7 is a better fit for the DNA end. Germline V gene sequence: CDR1 SGHRS, CDR2 YFSETQ. The CDR3 spans 14 residues.

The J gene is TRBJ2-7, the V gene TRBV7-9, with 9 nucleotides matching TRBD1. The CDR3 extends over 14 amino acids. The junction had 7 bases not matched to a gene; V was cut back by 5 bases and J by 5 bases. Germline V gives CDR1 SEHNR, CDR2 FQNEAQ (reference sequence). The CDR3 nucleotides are TGTGCCAGCAGCAATCGGACAGGGGCTAACGAGCAGTACTTC. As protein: CASSNRTGANEQYF.

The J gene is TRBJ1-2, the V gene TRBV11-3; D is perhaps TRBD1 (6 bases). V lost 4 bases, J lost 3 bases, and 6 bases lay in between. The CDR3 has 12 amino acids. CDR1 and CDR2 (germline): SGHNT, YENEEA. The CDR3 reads CASSSGDYGYTF. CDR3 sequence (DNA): TGTGCCAGCAGCTCAGGGGACTATGGCTACACCTTC.

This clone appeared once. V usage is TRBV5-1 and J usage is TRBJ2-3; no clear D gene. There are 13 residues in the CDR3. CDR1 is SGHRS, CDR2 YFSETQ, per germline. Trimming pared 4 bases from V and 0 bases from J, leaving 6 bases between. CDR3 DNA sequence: TGCGCCAGCAGCCTCTCCAGCACAGATACGCAGTATTTT. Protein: CASSLSSTDTQYF.

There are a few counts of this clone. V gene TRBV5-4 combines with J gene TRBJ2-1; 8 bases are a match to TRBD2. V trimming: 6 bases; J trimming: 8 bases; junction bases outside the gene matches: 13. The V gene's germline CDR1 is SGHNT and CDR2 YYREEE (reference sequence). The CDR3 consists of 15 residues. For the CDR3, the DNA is TGTGCCAGCACTAAGGAAGGACTAGCCGGCTATGAGCAGTTCTTC. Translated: CASTKEGLAGYEQFF. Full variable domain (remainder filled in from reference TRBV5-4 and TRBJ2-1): ETGVTQSPTHLIKTRGQQVTLRCSSQSGHNTVSWYQQALGQGPQFIFQYYREEENGRGNFPPRFSGLQFPNYSSELNVNALELDDSALYLCASTKEGLAGYEQFFGPGTRLTVL.

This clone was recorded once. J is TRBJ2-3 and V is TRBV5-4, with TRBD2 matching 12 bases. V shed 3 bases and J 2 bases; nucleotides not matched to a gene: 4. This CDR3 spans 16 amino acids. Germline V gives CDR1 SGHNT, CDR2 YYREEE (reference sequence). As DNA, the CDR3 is TGTGCCAGCAGCTGGACTAGCGGGACCTACACAGATACGCAGTATTTT. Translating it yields CASSWTSGTYTDTQYF. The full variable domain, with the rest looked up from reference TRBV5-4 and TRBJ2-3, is ETGVTQSPTHLIKTRGQQVTLRCSSQSGHNTVSWYQQALGQGPQFIFQYYREEENGRGNFPPRFSGLQFPNYSSELNVNALELDDSALYLCASSWTSGTYTDTQYFGPGTRLTVL.

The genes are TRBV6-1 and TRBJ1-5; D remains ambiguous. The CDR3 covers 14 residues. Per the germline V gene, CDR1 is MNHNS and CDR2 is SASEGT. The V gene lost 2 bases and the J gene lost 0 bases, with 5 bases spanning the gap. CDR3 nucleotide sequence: TGTGCCAGCAGTGAACACTATAGCAATCAGCCCCAGCATTTT. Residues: CASSEHYSNQPQHF.

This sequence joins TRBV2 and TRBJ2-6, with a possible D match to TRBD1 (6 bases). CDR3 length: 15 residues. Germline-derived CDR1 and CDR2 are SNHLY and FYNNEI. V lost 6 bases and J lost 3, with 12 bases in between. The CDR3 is CASSVQGGGANVLTF. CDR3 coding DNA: TGTGCCAGCAGCGTACAGGGTGGTGGGGCCAACGTCCTGACTTTC.

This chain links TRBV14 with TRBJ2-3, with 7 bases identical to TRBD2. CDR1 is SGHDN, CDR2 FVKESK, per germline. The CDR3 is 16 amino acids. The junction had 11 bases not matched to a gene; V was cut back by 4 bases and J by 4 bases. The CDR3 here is CASSLLGSGLSDTQYF. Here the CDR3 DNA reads TGTGCCAGCAGCCTTTTAGGTAGCGGGCTTTCAGATACGCAGTATTTT.

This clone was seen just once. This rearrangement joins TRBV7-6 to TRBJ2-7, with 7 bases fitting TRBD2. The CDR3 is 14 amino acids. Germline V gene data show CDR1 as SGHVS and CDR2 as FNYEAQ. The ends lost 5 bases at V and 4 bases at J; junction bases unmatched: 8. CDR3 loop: CASSTRGDGYEQYF. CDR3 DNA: TGTGCCAGCAGCACCCGGGGGGACGGTTACGAGCAGTACTTC.

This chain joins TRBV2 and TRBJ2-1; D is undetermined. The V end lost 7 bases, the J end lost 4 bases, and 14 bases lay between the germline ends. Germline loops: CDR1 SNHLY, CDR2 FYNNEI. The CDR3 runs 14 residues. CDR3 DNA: TGTGCCAGCAAGATAAACCAACCGTACAATGAGCAGTTCTTC. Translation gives CASKINQPYNEQFF.

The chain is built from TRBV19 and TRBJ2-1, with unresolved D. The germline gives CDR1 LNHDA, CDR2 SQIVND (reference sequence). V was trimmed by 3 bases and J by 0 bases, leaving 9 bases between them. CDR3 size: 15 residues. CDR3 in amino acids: CASSITDSSYNEQFF. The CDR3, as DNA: TGTGCCAGTAGTATTACGGATAGCTCCTACAATGAGCAGTTCTTC.